Below, 7 T cell receptor beta chains from the same sample are listed, as sequenced in a study of blood T cell repertoires in COVID-19. Generated by immunoSEQ multiplex PCR, the TCRdb table keeps only in-frame clones and is missing some. This sample has some 250,000 clones, with approximately 83% found just once. The sample comprised PBMCs or T cells enriched from blood (not recorded which). These receptors originate from a woman aged 50 to 60 who had recovered from COVID-19.

The CDR3 DNA follows: TGTGCCAGCTCTCTAGCGGGAGGGAGCTCCTACGAGCAGTACTTC. Its translation: CASSLAGGSSYEQYF. The chain is built from TRBV2 and TRBJ2-7; TRBD2 matches 12 bases. The CDR3 extends over 15 amino acids. The germline CDR1 and CDR2 sequences are SNHLY and FYNNEI. The ends lost 8 bases at V and 0 bases at J; junction bases unmatched: 5.

The V and J genes are TRBV18 and TRBJ2-1; the D is unclear. The germline V gene has CDR1 KGHSH and CDR2 LQKENI. With 3 bases removed from V and 7 bases from J, the gap between germline ends came to 13 bases. The length of the CDR3 is 14 residues. As DNA, the CDR3 is TGTGCCAGCTCACCCTCAAGCTCCGGGAATGAGCAGTTCTTC. Amino acid sequence: CASSPSSSGNEQFF. The whole variable domain, filled in from reference TRBV18 and TRBJ2-1, reads NAGVMQNPRHLVRRRGQEARLRCSPMKGHSHVYWYRQLPEEGLKFMVYLQKENIIDESGMPKERFSAEFPKEGPSILRIQQVVRGDSAAYFCASSPSSSGNEQFFGPGTRLTVL.

V is TRBV2 and J is TRBJ1-1; the D gene is possibly TRBD1 (5 bases). Germline assignment: CDR1 SNHLY and CDR2 FYNNEI. Trimming left V 4 bases short and J 3 bases short, with 12 bases between. The CDR3 loop spans 14 amino acids. CDR3 in amino acids: CASSVNGGDTEAFF. The CDR3 DNA is TGTGCCAGCAGTGTTAATGGGGGGGACACTGAAGCTTTCTTT.

This clone has more than one count but fewer than ten. The V gene is TRBV5-1, the J gene TRBJ1-1; D is unclear. Trimming left V 4 bases short and J 0 bases short, with 13 bases between. Germline V gene data show CDR1 as SGHRS and CDR2 as YFSETQ. This CDR3 spans 15 amino acids. CDR3 DNA: TGCGCCAGCAGCGTGAGGGCAGTCATGAACACTGAAGCTTTCTTT. This encodes CASSVRAVMNTEAFF. Together with reference TRBV5-1 and TRBJ1-1, the CDR3 gives the full variable domain: KAGVTQTPRYLIKTRGQQVTLSCSPISGHRSVSWYQQTPGQGLQFLFEYFSETQRNKGNFPGRFSGRQFSNSRSEMNVSTLELGDSALYLCASSVRAVMNTEAFFGQGTRLTVV.

The gene calls are TRBV24-1 and TRBJ1-5, with a weak D call TRBD1 (6 bases). This CDR3 comprises 13 residues. Germline loops: CDR1 KGHDR, CDR2 SFDVKD. Trimming shortened V by 7 bases and J by 4 bases, and 10 bases separated the two germline ends. CDR3 DNA: TGTGCCACCAGCTTACAGGGAAATCAGCCCCAGCATTTT. Its protein product is CATSLQGNQPQHF.

V gene TRBV4-1 combines with J gene TRBJ2-3, with 12 bases fitting TRBD2. The CDR3 runs 17 residues. Germline trimming cut 2 bases from V and 8 bases from J; bases unmatched to any gene: 11. In germline, CDR1 is MGHRA, CDR2 YSYEKL. The CDR3 sequence is CASSQNPTSGRGGTQYF. The CDR3 nucleotides read TGCGCCAGCAGCCAAAACCCGACTAGCGGGAGAGGGGGTACGCAGTATTTT.

The rearrangement joins TRBV7-9 to TRBJ1-4; D is ambiguous. The CDR3 is 15 residues long. Trimming shortened V by 1 base and J by 4 bases, and 10 bases separated the two germline ends. Germline CDR1 and CDR2: SEHNR and FQNEAQ (reference sequence). DNA of the CDR3: TGTGCCAGCAGCTTAGTGGGCAGCCTTAATGAAAAACTGTTTTTT. It translates to CASSLVGSLNEKLFF.